This T cell receptor (beta chain) was retrieved from a study of blood T cell repertoires in COVID-19. The CDR3 contains 16 residues. Germline CDR1 MGHRA, CDR2 YSYEKL. Trimming left V 0 bases short and J 2 bases short, with 11 bases between. Authors' methods: Estimation of nucleated cell counts was performed using reference gene primer amplification. Using immunoSEQ multiplex PCR, the repertoire was profiled, and TCRdb retains in-frame clones only, with some absent. The V and J calls and the clone size are those of that table, but D and trimming were determined from the DNA. The table has about 240,000 clones, approximately 82% seen once. A single count supports this clone.

The sequenced material came from peripheral blood. The receptor comes from a man under 40 who had recovered from COVID-19. V and J are TRBV4-1 and TRBJ1-3, with unresolved D. The DNA for the CDR3 is TGCGCCAGCAGCCAAGATCAGGCGCCCCCTGGAAACACCATATATTTT. Residues: CASSQDQAPPGNTIYF.